This T cell receptor (beta chain) came from a study of radiotherapy plus CTLA-4 blockade in lung cancer. About the study: In roughly 19% of patients, objective responses were seen; approximately 34% had disease control. Study conclusions and caveats: Early blood T cell clone dynamics, with interferon-beta, were reported to best predict response. Clones of tumor-derived TCRs expanded in blood after radiotherapy plus ipilimumab.

CTLA-4 blockade using ipilimumab, together with focal radiation, was received by patients with chemo-refractory metastatic non-small-cell lung cancer. Method: immunoSEQ multiplex PCR; TCRdb's copy keeps in-frame clones and lacks some. The sample records under 95,000 clones, around 76% being singletons. Germline V CDR1 and CDR2: MDHEN, SYDVKM. The CDR3 totals 15 residues. V gave up 5 bases and J gave up 5 bases; unmatched junction bases: 4. A remark on this clone: The target antigen is unknown.

This sequence originates from a human donor with non-small cell lung cancer whose response to radiotherapy plus ipilimumab could not be evaluated. Some clones in this sample may be carry-over from other donors' samples. The chain uses TRBV28 and TRBJ1-6; 9 bases are shared with TRBD1. The specimen comprised peripheral blood, sampled from a patient treated with radiotherapy plus ipilimumab. CDR3 nucleotides: TGTGCCAGCAGTGCCGGGACAGGGAATAATTCACCCCTCCACTTT. Its translation is CASSAGTGNNSPLHF.